This T cell receptor beta chain came from a study of blood T cell repertoires in COVID-19 (dated by TCRdb to the early 2020s). Regarding the study in general: Samples covering the acute and convalescent phases of COVID-19 were provided by collaborators in the United States, Italy and Spain. The dataset comprised deeply sampled blood TCRbeta repertoires from subjects exposed to, actively infected with, or recovered from COVID-19. Samples were obtained from the ongoing ImmuneRACE study (first 160 participants) and from over a thousand subjects provided by 6 global collaborators. The prospective study material was composed of cDNA or gDNA derived from T cells, B-cell-depleted T cells, or PBMCs. Where available, HLA class I and class II types were taken from metadata supplied by the sample provider and were not determined by assay-based typing. Sample metadata almost always included a de-identified subject ID, COVID-19 status, age in years and sex. The repertoires were released in a freely available public database intended as a resource for research on the immune response to SARS-CoV-2.

Whole blood was collected in K2EDTA tubes by collaborating institutions according to the institutions' own protocols. For TCRbeta analysis, collaborators shipped samples in one of three forms: frozen whole blood, isolated PBMCs, or DNA extracted from either of those sample types. At the junction V is shortened by 2 bases and J by 1 base; bases outside the gene matches: 3. The CDR3 sequence holds 15 residues, the cysteine and phenylalanine included. Only CDR3 DNA remains: 45 bases, in frame from the first base. CDR1 and CDR2, per the germline V gene (reference sequence), are GTSNPN and SVGIG. Remarks on this clone: Its specific antigen is unknown. There are no base qualities to consult, and no much larger clone falls within one base.

TCRbeta CDR3 regions were amplified from genomic DNA using the immunoSEQ Assay, a bias-controlled multiplex PCR. As for how the authors treated the data: The number of nucleated cells in each sample was estimated by amplification of reference gene primers within the assay. Sequence reads were collapsed and filtered to measure the absolute abundance of every unique TCRbeta CDR3 rearrangement. For each sample, productive Simpson clonality was calculated as the square root of Simpson's diversity index across productive rearrangements. Held by TCRdb, this immuneACCESS table contains in-frame sequences only and omits some clones. Under half of the omission traces to an unresolved V gene where checked; the cause of the rest is unknown. That table furnishes V, J and clone size, whereas the DNA furnished D and trimming. For this sample there are 100,000 or so clones; roughly 92% appear just once. More than 5.5% of the sample is taken by the ten largest.

Broad study findings and their caveats: How much clinical and demographic metadata was included differed by source and by participant, and the metadata was provided uncurated.

Recombination joined TRBV30 with TRBJ1-5, with 9 middle bases fitting TRBD1. The sequenced sample was peripheral blood. The clonotype comes from a man in his 70s with acute or convalescent COVID-19. The sequenced DNA is TGTGCCTGGAGTCGACAGGGGGGAAGCAATCAGCCCCAGCATTTT. Its translation reads: CAWSRQGGSNQPQHF. Full variable domain (CDR3 extended with the reference TRBV30 and TRBJ1-5 proteins): SQTIHQWPATLVQPVGSPLSLECTVEGTSNPNLYWYRQAAGRGLQLLFYSVGIGQISSEVPQNLSASRPQDRQFILSSKKLLLSDSGFYLCAWSRQGGSNQPQHFGDGTRLSIL.